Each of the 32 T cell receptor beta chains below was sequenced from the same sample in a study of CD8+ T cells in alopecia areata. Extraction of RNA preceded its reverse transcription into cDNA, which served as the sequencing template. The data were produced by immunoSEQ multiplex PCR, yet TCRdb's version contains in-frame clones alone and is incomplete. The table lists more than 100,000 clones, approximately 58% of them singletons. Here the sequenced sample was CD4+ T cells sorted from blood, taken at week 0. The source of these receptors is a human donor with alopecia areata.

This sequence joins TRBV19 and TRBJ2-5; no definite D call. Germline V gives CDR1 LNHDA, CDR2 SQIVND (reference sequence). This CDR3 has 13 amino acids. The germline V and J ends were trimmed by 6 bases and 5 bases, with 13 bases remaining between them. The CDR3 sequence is CASRSGNLETQYF. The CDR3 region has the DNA TGTGCCAGTAGATCTGGGAATCTGGAGACCCAGTACTTC.

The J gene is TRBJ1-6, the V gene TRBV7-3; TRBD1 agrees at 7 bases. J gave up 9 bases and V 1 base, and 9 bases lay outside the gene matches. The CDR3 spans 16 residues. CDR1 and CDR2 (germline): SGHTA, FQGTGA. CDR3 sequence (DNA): TGTGCCAGCAGCTTAAAAGGACAGGAGGGGGGTTCACCCCTCCACTTT. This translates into CASSLKGQEGGSPLHF.

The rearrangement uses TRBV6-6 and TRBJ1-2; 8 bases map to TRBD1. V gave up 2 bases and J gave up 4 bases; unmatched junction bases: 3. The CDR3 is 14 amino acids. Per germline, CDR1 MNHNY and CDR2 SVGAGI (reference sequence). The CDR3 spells CASSYVGQGYGYTF. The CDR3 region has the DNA TGTGCCAGCAGTTACGTAGGACAGGGCTATGGCTACACCTTC.

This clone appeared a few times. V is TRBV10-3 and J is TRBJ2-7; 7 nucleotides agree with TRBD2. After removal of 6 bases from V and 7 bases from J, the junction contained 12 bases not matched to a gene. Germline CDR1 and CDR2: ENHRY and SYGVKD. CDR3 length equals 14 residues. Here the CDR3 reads CAISDSAGAREQYF. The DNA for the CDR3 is TGTGCCATCAGCGATTCGGCGGGAGCGAGGGAGCAGTACTTC.

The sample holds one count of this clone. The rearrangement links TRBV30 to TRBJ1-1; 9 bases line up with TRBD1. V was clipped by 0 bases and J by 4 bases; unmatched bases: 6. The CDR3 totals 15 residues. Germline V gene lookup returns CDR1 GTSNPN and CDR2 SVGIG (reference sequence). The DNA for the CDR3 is TGTGCCTGGAGTGTACGGGGACAGGGTTTCACTGAAGCTTTCTTT. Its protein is CAWSVRGQGFTEAFF.

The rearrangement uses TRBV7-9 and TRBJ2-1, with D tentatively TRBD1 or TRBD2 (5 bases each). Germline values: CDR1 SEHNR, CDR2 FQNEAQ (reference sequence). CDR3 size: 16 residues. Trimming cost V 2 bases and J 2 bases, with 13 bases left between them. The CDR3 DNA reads TGTGCCAGCAGCTTAAAGTTGCAGGGACCCTACAATGAGCAGTTCTTC. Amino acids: CASSLKLQGPYNEQFF.

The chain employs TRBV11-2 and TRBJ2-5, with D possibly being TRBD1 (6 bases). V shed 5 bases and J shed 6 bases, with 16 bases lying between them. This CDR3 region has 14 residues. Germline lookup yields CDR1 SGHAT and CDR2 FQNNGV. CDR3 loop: CASSPQGSAKTQYF. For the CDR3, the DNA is TGTGCCAGCAGCCCACAGGGATCCGCAAAGACCCAGTACTTC.

This chain's CDR3 is CASSGKLAGLTDTQYF. CDR3 DNA sequence: TGTGCCAGCAGTGGAAAATTAGCGGGGTTGACAGATACGCAGTATTTT. This sequence joins TRBV6-1 and TRBJ2-3; 8 positions match TRBD2. Trimming at V came to 4 bases and at J to 3 bases, leaving 9 bases not matched to a gene. CDR3 length equals 16 residues. Germline values: CDR1 MNHNS, CDR2 SASEGT.

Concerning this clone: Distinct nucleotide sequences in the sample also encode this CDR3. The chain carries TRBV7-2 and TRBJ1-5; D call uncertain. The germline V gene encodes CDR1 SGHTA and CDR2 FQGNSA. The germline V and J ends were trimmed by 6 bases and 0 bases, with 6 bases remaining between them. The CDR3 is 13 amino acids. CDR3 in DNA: TGTGCCAGCAGACCAGATAGCAATCAGCCCCAGCATTTT. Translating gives CASRPDSNQPQHF.

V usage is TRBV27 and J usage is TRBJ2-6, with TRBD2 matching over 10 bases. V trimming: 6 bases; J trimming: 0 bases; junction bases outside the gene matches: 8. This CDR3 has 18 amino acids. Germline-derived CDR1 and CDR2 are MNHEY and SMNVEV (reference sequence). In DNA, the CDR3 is TGTGCCAGCAGCAACCGACTAGCGGGTAGCTCTGGGGCCAACGTCCTGACTTTC. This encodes CASSNRLAGSSGANVLTF. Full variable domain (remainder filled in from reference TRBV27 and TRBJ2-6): EAQVTQNPRYLITVTGKKLTVTCSQNMNHEYMSWYRQDPGLGLRQIYYSMNVEVTDKGDVPEGYKVSRKEKRNFPLILESPSPNQTSLYFCASSNRLAGSSGANVLTFGAGSRLTVL.

The CDR3 bases are TGTGCCAGCAGTTTATTCAGTCTTACTAGCACAGATACGCAGTATTTT. Its protein is CASSLFSLTSTDTQYF. This chain connects TRBV28 to TRBJ2-3; D is unclear. Trimming cost V 1 base and J 0 bases, with 11 bases left between them. CDR1 and CDR2 (germline): MDHEN, SYDVKM. The CDR3 is 16 amino acids.

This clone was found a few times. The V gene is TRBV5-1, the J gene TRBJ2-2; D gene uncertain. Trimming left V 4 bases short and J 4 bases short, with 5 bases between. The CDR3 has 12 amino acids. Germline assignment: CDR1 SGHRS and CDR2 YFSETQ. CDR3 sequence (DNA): TGCGCCAGCAGCAGGGCCACCGGGGAGCTGTTTTTT. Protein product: CASSRATGELFF. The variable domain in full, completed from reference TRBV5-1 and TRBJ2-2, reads KAGVTQTPRYLIKTRGQQVTLSCSPISGHRSVSWYQQTPGQGLQFLFEYFSETQRNKGNFPGRFSGRQFSNSRSEMNVSTLELGDSALYLCASSRATGELFFGEGSRLTVL.

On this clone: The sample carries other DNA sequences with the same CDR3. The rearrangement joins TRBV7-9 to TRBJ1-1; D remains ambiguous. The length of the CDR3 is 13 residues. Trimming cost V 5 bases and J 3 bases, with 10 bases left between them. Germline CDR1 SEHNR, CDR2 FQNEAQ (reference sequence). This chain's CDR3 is CASSLSGDTEAFF. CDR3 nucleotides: TGTGCCAGCAGCCTTAGCGGGGACACTGAAGCTTTCTTT. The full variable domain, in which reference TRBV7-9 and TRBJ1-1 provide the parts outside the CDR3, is DTGVSQNPRHKITKRGQNVTFRCDPISEHNRLYWYRQTLGQGPEFLTYFQNEAQLEKSRLLSDRFSAERPKGSFSTLEIQRTEQGDSAMYLCASSLSGDTEAFFGQGTRLTVV.

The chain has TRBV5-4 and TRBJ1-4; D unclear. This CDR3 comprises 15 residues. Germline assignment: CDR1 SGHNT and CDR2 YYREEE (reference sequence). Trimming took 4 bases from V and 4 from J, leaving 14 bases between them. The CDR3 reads CASSPGQQRNEKLFF. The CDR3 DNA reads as TGTGCCAGCAGCCCCGGGCAGCAGCGTAATGAAAAACTGTTTTTT.

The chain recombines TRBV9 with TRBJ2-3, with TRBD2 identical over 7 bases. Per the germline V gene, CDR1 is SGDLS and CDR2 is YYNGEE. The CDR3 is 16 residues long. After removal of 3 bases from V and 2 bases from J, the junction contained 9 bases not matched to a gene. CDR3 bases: TGTGCCAGCAGCGCAGAGACGGGACTATCCACAGATACGCAGTATTTT. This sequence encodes CASSAETGLSTDTQYF.

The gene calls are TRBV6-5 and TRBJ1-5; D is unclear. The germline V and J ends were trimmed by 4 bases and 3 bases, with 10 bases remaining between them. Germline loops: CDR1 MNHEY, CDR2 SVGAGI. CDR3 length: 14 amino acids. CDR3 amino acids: CASSLGSANQPQHF. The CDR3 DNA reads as TGTGCCAGCAGTTTGGGCAGTGCCAATCAGCCCCAGCATTTT.

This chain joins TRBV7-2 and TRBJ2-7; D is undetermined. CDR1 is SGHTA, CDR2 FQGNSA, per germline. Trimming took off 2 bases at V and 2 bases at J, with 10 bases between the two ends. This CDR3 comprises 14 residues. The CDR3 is CASSLFGSTYEQYF. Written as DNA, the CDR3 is TGTGCCAGCAGCTTATTCGGGTCCACCTACGAGCAGTACTTC.

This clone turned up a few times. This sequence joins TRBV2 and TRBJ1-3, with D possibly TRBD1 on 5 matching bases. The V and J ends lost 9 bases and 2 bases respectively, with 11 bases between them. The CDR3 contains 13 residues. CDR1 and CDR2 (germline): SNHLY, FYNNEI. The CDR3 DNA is TGTGCCAGGGGGACCGCGGCTGGAAACACCATATATTTT. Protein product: CARGTAAGNTIYF.

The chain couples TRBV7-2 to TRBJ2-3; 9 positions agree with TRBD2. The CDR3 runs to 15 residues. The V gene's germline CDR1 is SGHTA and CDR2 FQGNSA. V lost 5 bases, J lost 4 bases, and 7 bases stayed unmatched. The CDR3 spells CASSLNAGGADTQYF. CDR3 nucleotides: TGTGCCAGCAGCCTGAATGCGGGAGGGGCAGATACGCAGTATTTT.

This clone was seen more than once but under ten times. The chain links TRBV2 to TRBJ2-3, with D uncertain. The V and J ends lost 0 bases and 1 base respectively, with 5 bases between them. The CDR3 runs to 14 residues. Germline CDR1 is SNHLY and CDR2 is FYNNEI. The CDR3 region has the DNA TGTGCCAGCAGTGAAGCGCGCGGCACAGATACGCAGTATTTT. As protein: CASSEARGTDTQYF.

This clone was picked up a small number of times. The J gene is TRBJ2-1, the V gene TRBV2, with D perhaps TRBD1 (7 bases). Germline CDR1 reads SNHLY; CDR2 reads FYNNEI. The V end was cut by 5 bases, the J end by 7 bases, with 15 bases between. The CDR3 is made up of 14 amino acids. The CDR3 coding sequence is TGTGCCAGCAGTTACCGGGACAGCGGGAATGAGCAGTTCTTC. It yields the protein CASSYRDSGNEQFF.

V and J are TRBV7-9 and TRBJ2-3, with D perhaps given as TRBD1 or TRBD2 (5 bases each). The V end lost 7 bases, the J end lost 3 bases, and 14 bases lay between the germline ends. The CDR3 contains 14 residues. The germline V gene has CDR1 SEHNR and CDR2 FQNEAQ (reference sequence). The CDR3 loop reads CASTILGTTDTQYF. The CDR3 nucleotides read TGTGCCAGCACCATTCTAGGGACGACAGATACGCAGTATTTT.

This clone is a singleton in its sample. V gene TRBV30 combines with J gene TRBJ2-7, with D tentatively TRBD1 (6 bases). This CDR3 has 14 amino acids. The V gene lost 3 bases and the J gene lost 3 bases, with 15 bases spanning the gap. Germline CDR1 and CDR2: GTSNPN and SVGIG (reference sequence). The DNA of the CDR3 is TGTGCCTGGAGGCAGGGGCCGAAGTACTACGAGCAGTACTTC. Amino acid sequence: CAWRQGPKYYEQYF.

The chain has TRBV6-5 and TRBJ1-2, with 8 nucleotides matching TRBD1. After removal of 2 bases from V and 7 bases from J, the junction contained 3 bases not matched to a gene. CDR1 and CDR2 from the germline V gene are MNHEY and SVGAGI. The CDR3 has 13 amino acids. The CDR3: CASSYGTGVGYTF. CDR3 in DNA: TGTGCCAGCAGTTACGGGACAGGAGTTGGCTACACCTTC.

CDR3: CASRSTSGAPAGSTDTQYF. CDR3 nucleotides: TGTGCCAGCAGATCAACCTCAGGAGCTCCGGCAGGGAGCACAGATACGCAGTATTTT. V and J are TRBV7-9 and TRBJ2-3; D might be TRBD1 (5 bases). Per germline, CDR1 SEHNR and CDR2 FQNEAQ (reference sequence). The CDR3 spans 19 residues. Trimming stripped 6 bases from V and 0 bases from J, with 25 bases between.

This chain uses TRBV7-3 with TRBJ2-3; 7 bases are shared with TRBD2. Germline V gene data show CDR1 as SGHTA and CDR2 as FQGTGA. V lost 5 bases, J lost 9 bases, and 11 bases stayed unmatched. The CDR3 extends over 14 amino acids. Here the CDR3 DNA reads TGTGCCAGCAGCCGTGGGGCCAGCGGGGCAACGCAGTATTTT. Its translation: CASSRGASGATQYF.

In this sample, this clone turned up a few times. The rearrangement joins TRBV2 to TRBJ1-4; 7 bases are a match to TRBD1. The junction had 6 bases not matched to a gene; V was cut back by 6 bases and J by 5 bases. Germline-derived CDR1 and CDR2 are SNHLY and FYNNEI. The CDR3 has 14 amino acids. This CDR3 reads CASSDGQENEKLFF. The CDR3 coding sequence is TGTGCCAGCAGCGATGGACAGGAAAATGAAAAACTGTTTTTT.

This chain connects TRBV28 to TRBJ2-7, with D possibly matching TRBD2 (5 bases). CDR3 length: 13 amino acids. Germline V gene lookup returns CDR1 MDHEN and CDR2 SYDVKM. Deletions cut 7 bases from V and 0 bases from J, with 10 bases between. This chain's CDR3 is CASIRGRSYEQYF. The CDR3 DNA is TGTGCCAGCATCCGGGGTCGCTCCTACGAGCAGTACTTC.

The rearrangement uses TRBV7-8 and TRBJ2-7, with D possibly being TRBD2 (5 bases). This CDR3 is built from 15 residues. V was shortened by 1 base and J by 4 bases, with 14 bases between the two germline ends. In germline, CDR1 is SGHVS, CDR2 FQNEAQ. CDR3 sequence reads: CASSLVLALGYEQYF. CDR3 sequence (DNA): TGTGCCAGCAGCTTAGTTCTAGCCCTGGGGTACGAGCAGTACTTC.

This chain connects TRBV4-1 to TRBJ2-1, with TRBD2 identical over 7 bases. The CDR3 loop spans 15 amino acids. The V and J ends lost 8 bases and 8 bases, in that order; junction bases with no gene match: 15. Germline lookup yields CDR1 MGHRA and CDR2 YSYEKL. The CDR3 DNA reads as TGCGCCAGCCCCCAAGAGGCTAGCGGCGGCGATGAGCAGTTCTTC. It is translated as CASPQEASGGDEQFF.

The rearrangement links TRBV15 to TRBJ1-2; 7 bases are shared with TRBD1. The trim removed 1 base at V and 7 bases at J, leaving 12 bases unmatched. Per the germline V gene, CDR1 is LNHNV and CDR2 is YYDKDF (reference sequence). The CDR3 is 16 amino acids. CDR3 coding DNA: TGTGCCACCAGCAGAGGCCGGGACAGAACACAACGTGGCTACACCTTC. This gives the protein CATSRGRDRTQRGYTF.

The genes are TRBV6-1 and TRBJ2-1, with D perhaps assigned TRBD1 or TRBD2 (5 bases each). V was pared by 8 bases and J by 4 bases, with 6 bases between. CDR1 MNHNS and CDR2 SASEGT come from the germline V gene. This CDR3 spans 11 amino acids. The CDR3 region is CASGGYNEQFF. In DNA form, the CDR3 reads TGTGCCAGCGGGGGTTACAATGAGCAGTTCTTC.